These 17 T cell receptor beta chains share one sample of origin, sequenced in a study of metastatic and nonmetastatic thyroid tumors. Via MiXCR, TCRdb re-called the PCR reads. Here the sample spans around 32,000 clones, 7% to 9% being singletons. No patient had received any treatment before thyroid surgery. Sequenced: blood. These receptors originate from a female donor with papillary thyroid cancer or a benign thyroid nodule (not recorded which). Some clones in this sample may be carry-over from other donors' samples.

Many counts were recorded for this clone. The rearrangement links TRBV4-2 to TRBJ2-3; 10 bases are shared with TRBD1. Germline V lookup: CDR1 LGHNA, CDR2 YNFKEQ. The CDR3 consists of 15 residues. The V gene end was trimmed by 4 bases and the J gene end by 1 base; junction bases not matched to a gene: 2. The CDR3 nucleotides read TGTGCCAGCAGCCTTGGGACAGGGGGCACAGATACGCAGTATTTT. Amino acid sequence: CASSLGTGGTDTQYF.

The rearrangement links TRBV20-1 to TRBJ1-5, with no clear D. The CDR3 runs to 12 residues. Germline CDR1 and CDR2: DFQATT and SNEGSKA (reference sequence). Between the trimmed V and J ends, which lost 3 bases and 13 bases, there was a span of 16 bases. The CDR3 DNA reads as TGCAGTGCTAGTAGCTGGAGTCAGACACAGCATTTT. Its translation is CSASSWSQTQHF.

At least ten counts were recorded for this clone. CDR3 region: CASSETTASYEQYF. The CDR3, as DNA: TGTGCCAGCAGTGAAACGACAGCCTCCTACGAGCAGTACTTC. The genes are TRBV2 and TRBJ2-7, with a tentative D call TRBD1 (5 bases). Trimming took off 2 bases at V and 0 bases at J, with 8 bases between the two ends. Germline CDR1 and CDR2: SNHLY and FYNNEI. The CDR3 spans 14 residues.

About this clone: This may arise from a read error, as a much more abundant clone is one base away. The J gene is TRBJ1-1, the V gene TRBV12-3 or TRBV12-4; D is possibly TRBD1 (6 bases). This CDR3 is 14 amino acids long. Deletions cut 5 bases from V and 4 bases from J, with 14 bases between. CDR3 DNA sequence: TGTGCCAGCAGTCCAGGGCTCAGGGGCACTGAAGCTTTCTTT. This translates into CASSPGLRGTEAFF.

This clone was counted between two and nine times. This likely comes from a read error, as the CDR3 has no conserved phenylalanine or tryptophan at its end. The chain has TRBV6-1 and TRBJ1-1; D gene unclear. CDR3 length: 13 amino acids. CDR1 is MNHNS and CDR2 is SASEGT in the germline V gene. V was cut by 5 bases and J by 10 bases, with 17 bases left in between. In DNA, the CDR3 is TGTGCCAGCAGTCGCGGCCCCATGTCAGCAGCTTTCCTT. It translates to CASSRGPMSAAFL.

This clone is labeled as large. This chain uses TRBV19 with TRBJ1-1; D is ambiguous. The V gene lost 3 bases and the J gene lost 1 base, with 6 bases spanning the gap. Looked up from germline, CDR1 is LNHDA and CDR2 is SQIVND (reference sequence). The CDR3 contains 13 residues. CDR3 sequence: CASSIWGNTEAFF. CDR3 coding DNA: TGTGCCAGTAGTATTTGGGGGAACACTGAAGCTTTCTTT.

This clone was observed many times. The V call is TRBV18, the J call TRBJ1-4; possibly TRBD1 for D (5 bases). The V gene's germline CDR1 is KGHSH and CDR2 LQKENI. The CDR3 sequence is 14 residues long. V was trimmed by 8 bases and J by 3 bases, leaving 13 bases between them. The DNA of the CDR3 is TGTGCCAGCCAGGGCGGGGCGTCTAATGAAAAACTGTTTTTT. It encodes CASQGGASNEKLFF.

This clone was recorded at least ten times. CDR3 region: CASSLGAGRSYNEQFF. CDR3 DNA: TGTGCCAGCAGCTTAGGAGCGGGACGCTCCTACAATGAGCAGTTCTTC. V gene TRBV7-3 combines with J gene TRBJ2-1, with 7 positions matching TRBD2. This CDR3 has 16 residues. Germline CDR1 reads SGHTA; CDR2 reads FQGTGA. J lost 0 bases, V lost 2 bases, and 4 bases had no gene match.

This clone has a count of ten or more. This chain uses TRBV30 with TRBJ1-1; 8 nucleotides match TRBD1. This CDR3 is 14 amino acids long. Germline V gives CDR1 GTSNPN, CDR2 SVGIG (reference sequence). V shed 2 bases, J shed 3 bases, and the junction held 5 bases outside the gene matches. CDR3 sequence: CAWSKTGAHTEAFF. CDR3 DNA: TGTGCCTGGAGTAAGACAGGGGCCCACACTGAAGCTTTCTTT.

This clone was found many times. This sequence joins TRBV12-3 or TRBV12-4 and TRBJ1-6; 10 bases match TRBD1. CDR3 length: 15 residues. V lost 6 bases and J lost 7; bases outside the gene matches: 6. CDR3 in amino acids: CASSSRQGANSPLHF. The CDR3 DNA reads as TGTGCCAGCAGCTCTAGACAGGGGGCGAATTCACCCCTCCACTTT.

This clone was recorded at least ten times. The rearrangement joins TRBV5-1 to TRBJ2-5; 8 bases are shared with TRBD1. Germline CDR1 and CDR2: SGHRS and YFSETQ. There are 14 residues in the CDR3. Trimming cost V 4 bases and J 2 bases; bases outside gene matches: 4. CDR3 nucleotide sequence: TGCGCCAGCAGCGGGGGACAGGTACAAGAGACCCAGTACTTC. It translates to CASSGGQVQETQYF.

This clone was seen ten or more times. J is TRBJ1-2 and V is TRBV12-3 or TRBV12-4; no reliable D call. The CDR3 totals 12 residues. Trimming removed 3 bases at V and 2 bases at J, with 4 bases between. CDR3 region: CASSFLNYGYTF. In DNA, the CDR3 is TGTGCCAGCAGTTTCTTAAACTATGGCTACACCTTC.

This clone was detected a few times. Germline and junction disagree at one end, which may indicate a read error. The V call is TRBV19, the J call TRBJ2-7; TRBD1 is a possible D gene (5 bases). Germline CDR1 is LNHDA and CDR2 is SQIVND (reference sequence). The CDR3 has 13 amino acids. The CDR3 DNA follows: TGTGCCAGTAGTAAGGGGCGTGCCTACGATCAGTACTTC. Protein sequence: CASSKGRAYDQYF.

This clone came up many times. With a much larger clone just one base away, this may be a read error. The chain combines TRBV7-9 with TRBJ1-2; no clear D gene. Trimming left V 3 bases short and J 4 bases short, with 6 bases between. Germline CDR1 SEHNR, CDR2 FQNEAQ (reference sequence). The CDR3 is 12 residues long. This CDR3 reads CASSFNPYGYTF. As DNA, the CDR3 is TGTGCCAGCAGCTTCAATCCCTATGGCTACACCTTC.

This clone was counted many times. The junction differs from germline at one of its ends, possibly a read error. This chain connects TRBV7-7 to TRBJ2-2, with 11 bases matching TRBD2. This CDR3 contains 15 residues. Germline loops: CDR1 SSHAT, CDR2 FNYEAQ (reference sequence). The CDR3 sequence: CASRETSGRVGELFF. DNA for the CDR3: TGTGCTAGCAGAGAAACTAGCGGGAGAGTCGGGGAGCTGTTTTTT.

This clone was seen more than once but under ten times. The chain carries TRBV28 and TRBJ1-2, with a weak D call TRBD1 (5 bases). The germline V gene has CDR1 MDHEN and CDR2 SYDVKM. The CDR3 spans 14 residues. V was pared by 7 bases and J by 8 bases, with 20 bases between. CDR3 loop: CASTFLRGRPGYTF. The CDR3 DNA sequence: TGTGCCAGCACTTTTTTGCGGGGGAGGCCAGGCTACACCTTC.

This clone was seen many times. The genes are TRBV11-2 and TRBJ1-3; D remains unclear. V lost 0 bases and J 0 bases, leaving 12 bases between the germline ends. This CDR3 has 17 residues. CDR1 is SGHAT and CDR2 is FQNNGV in the germline V gene. The DNA of the CDR3 is TGTGCCAGCAGCTTAGATTTCGGCAGGCCCTCTGGAAACACCATATATTTT. Translated: CASSLDFGRPSGNTIYF.